This TCR beta chain was sequenced during a study of shared clonotypes between healthy human individuals. Sequencing was performed with immunoSEQ multiplex PCR; in TCRdb, only in-frame clones are kept and a portion is missing. The repertoire includes under 2.5 million clones, about 90% of them detected once, and 0.37% sits in the top ten. Input material: naive CD4+ T cells from PBMCs. Subset: CD45RA+ positively selected. The sequence was obtained from a man aged 18 to 35 in good health. Some clones in this sample may be carry-over from other donors' samples.

The CDR3 nucleotides read TGCAGCGTTGAAGATCTTCAAAGGGGCAGCCCCGGGGAGCTGTTTTTT. Residues: CSVEDLQRGSPGELFF. The chain is built from TRBV29-1 and TRBJ2-2; possibly TRBD1 for D (5 bases). CDR1 SQVTM and CDR2 ANQGSEA come from the germline V gene. This CDR3 comprises 16 residues. Between the trimmed V and J ends, which lost 0 bases and 6 bases, there was a span of 17 bases.